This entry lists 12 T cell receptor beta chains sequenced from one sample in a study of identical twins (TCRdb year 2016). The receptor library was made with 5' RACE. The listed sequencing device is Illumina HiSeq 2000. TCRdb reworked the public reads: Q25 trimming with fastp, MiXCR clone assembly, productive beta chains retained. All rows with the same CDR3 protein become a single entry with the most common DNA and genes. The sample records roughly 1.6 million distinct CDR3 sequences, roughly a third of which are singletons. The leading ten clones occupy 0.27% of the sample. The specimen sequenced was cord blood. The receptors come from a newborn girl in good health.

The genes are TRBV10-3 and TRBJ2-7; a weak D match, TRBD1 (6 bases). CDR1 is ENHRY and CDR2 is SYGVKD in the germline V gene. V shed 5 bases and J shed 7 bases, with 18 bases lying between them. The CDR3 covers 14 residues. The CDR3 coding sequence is TGTGCCATCAGTTACCTCGGACAGCCGGGGGAGCAGTACTTC. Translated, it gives CAISYLGQPGEQYF.

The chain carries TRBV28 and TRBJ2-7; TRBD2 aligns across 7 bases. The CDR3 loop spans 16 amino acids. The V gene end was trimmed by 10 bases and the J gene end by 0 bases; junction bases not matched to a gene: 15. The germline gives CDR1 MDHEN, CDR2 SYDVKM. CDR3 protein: CANIPEGLAASYEQYF. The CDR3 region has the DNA TGTGCCAACATCCCCGAAGGCCTAGCGGCCTCCTACGAGCAGTACTTC.

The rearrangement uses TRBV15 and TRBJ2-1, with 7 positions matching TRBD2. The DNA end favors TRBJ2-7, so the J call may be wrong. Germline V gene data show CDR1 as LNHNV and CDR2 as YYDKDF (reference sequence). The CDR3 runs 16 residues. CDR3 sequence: CATSRGLARSYNEQYF. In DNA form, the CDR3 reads TGTGCCACCAGCAGAGGACTAGCCCGCTCCTACAATGAGCAGTACTTC.

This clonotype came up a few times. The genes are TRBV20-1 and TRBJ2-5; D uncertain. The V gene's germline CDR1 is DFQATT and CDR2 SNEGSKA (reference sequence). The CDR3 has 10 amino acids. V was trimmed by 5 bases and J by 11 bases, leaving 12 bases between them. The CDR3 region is CSAARVEQYF. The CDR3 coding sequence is TGCAGTGCTGCAAGGGTGGAGCAGTACTTC.

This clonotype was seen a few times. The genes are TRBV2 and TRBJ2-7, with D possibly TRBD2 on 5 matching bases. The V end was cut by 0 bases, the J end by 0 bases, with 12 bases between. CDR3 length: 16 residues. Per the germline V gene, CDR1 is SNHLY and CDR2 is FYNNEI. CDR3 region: CASSEALAGPSYEQYF. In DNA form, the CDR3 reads TGTGCCAGCAGTGAAGCGCTTGCGGGCCCCTCCTACGAGCAGTACTTC.

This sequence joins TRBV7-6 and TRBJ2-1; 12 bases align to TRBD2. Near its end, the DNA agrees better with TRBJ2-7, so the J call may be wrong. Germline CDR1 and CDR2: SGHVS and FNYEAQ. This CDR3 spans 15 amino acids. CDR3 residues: CASSSGLAGGREQYF. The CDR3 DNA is TGTGCCAGCAGCTCGGGACTAGCGGGTGGTAGGGAGCAGTACTTC.

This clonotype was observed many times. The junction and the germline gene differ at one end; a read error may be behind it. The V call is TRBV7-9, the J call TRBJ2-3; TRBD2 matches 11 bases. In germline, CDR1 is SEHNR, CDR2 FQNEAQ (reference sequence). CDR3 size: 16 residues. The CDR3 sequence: CASSLGLAASTDTQYF. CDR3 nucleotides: TGCGCCAGCAGCTTGGGACTAGCGGCTAGCACAGATACGCAGTATTTT.

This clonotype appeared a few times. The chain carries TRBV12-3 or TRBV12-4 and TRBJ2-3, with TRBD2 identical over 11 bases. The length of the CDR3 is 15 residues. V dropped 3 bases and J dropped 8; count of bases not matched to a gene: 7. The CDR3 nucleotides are TGTGCCAGCAGTTTGGCCCTAGCGGGGGGAGGTACGCAGTATTTT. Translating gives CASSLALAGGGTQYF.

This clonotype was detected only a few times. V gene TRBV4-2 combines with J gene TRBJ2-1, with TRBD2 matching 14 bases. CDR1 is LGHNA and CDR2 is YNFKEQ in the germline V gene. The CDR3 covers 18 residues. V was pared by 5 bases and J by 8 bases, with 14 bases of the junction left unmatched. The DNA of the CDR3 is TGTGCCAGCAGCAAGGATGGACTAGCGGGGGGAAACAGGGATGAGCAGTTCTTC. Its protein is CASSKDGLAGGNRDEQFF.

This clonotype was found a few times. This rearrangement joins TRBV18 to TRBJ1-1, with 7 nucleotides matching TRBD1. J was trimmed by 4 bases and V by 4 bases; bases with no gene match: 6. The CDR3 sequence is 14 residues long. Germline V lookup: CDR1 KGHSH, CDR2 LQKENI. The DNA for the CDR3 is TGTGCCAGCTCACAAAGGGGGCTAAGCACTGAAGCTTTCTTT. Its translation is CASSQRGLSTEAFF.

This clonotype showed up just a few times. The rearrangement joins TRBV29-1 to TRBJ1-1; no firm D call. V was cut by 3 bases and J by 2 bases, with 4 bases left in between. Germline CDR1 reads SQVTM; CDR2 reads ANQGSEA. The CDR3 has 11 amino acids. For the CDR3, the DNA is TGCAGCGTTGATCACAACACTGAAGCTTTCTTT. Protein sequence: CSVDHNTEAFF.

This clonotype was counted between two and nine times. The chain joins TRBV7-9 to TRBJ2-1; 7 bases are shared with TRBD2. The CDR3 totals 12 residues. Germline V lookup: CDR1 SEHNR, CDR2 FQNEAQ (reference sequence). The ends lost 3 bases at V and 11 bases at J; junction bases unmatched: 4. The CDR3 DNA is TGTGCCAGCAGCTTCGGGGAGGGAAAGCAGTTCTTC. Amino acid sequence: CASSFGEGKQFF. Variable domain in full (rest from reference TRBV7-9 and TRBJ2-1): DTGVSQNPRHKITKRGQNVTFRCDPISEHNRLYWYRQTLGQGPEFLTYFQNEAQLEKSRLLSDRFSAERPKGSFSTLEIQRTEQGDSAMYLCASSFGEGKQFFGPGTRLTVL.